This T cell receptor (beta chain) stems from a study of cytomegalovirus exposure and HLA in healthy donors. Whole-study findings and limits: Immune exposure information comprised only CMV serostatus.

The PCR ran on 60 Vbeta and 13 Jbeta primers. The protocol was immunoSEQ multiplex PCR, while the TCRdb copy is restricted to in-frame clones and leaves out a portion. The repertoire holds tens of thousands of clones, with approximately 80% as singletons. The V gene's germline CDR1 is MNHNY and CDR2 SVGAGI (reference sequence). The V segment lost 5 bases and the J segment 4 bases; nucleotides outside the gene matches: 6. The CDR3 extends over 14 amino acids. A word on this clone: Its antigen is currently unknown.

This sequence joins TRBV6-6 and TRBJ2-5, with TRBD2 identical over 8 bases. The sequenced material came from PBMCs. This sequence originates from a human donor in good health. As DNA, the CDR3 is TGTGCCAGCAGTCCACTAGCGGAGGGAGAGACCCAGTACTTC. Translating it yields CASSPLAEGETQYF.